Below, one T cell receptor beta chain is given with its context. The record originates from a study of blood T cell repertoires in COVID-19. Study summary: Researchers got acute and convalescent COVID-19 samples from the United States, Italy and Spain. From T cells, B-cell-depleted T cells, or PBMCs came the material, which was cDNA or gDNA.

CDR3 length equals 14 residues. CDR1 LNHDA and CDR2 SQIVND come from the germline V gene (reference sequence). Trimming pared 0 bases from V and 5 bases from J, leaving 10 bases between. As processed by the authors: Using reference gene primer amplification, nucleated cell counts were estimated. Libraries were prepared by immunoSEQ multiplex PCR; TCRdb keeps only in-frame clonotypes and omits some of them. D and trimming come from the DNA, and the V and J calls and clone size come from that table. The data show about 200,000 clones, with 70% to 90% seen just once and around 5% held by the top ten. Sequences were obtained from peripheral blood. The sequence was obtained from a woman over 75 with acute or convalescent COVID-19. V and J are TRBV19 and TRBJ2-5; D might be TRBD1 (6 bases). The CDR3 protein is CASSIDGGMETQYF. The DNA for the CDR3 is TGTGCCAGTAGTATAGATGGGGGCATGGAGACCCAGTACTTC.